This TCR beta chain was captured by sequencing in a study of blood T cell repertoires in COVID-19. Overall study: Sites across the United States, Italy and Spain contributed samples from acute and convalescent COVID-19. The cDNA or gDNA used as material had been derived from T cells, B-cell-depleted T cells, or PBMCs.

Original processing notes: Amplified reference gene primers provided the basis for estimating nucleated cell counts. Repertoires were generated with immunoSEQ multiplex PCR, while TCRdb's copy carries only in-frame clones and drops some. Clone size and the V and J calls come from that table; the DNA yielded D and trimming. The data hold nearly 70,000 clones, with about 91% observed a single time. The V and J ends lost 4 bases and 10 bases, in that order; junction bases with no gene match: 4. CDR3 length equals 13 residues. From germline, CDR1 is SEHNR and CDR2 FQNEAQ (reference sequence). The sample consisted of peripheral blood. This receptor was identified in a woman in her seventies with acute or convalescent COVID-19. The chain couples TRBV7-9 to TRBJ1-6, with 7 bases lining up with TRBD1. The CDR3, as DNA: TGTGCCAGCAGCTCAGGGGGTCAGTCACCCCTCCACTTT. Translation gives CASSSGGQSPLHF.